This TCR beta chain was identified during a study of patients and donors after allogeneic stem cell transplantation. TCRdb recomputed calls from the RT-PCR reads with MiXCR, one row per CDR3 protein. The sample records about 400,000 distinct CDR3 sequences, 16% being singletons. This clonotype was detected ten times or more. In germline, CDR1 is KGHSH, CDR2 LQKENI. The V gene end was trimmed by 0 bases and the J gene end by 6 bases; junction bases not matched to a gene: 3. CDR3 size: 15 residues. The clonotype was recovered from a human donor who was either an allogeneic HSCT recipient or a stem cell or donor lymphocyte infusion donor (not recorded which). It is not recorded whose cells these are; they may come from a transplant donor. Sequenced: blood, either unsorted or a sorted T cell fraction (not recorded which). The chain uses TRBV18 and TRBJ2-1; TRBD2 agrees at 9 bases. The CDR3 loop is CASSPPLAGFNEQFF. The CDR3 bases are TGTGCCAGCTCACCACCCCTAGCGGGGTTCAATGAGCAGTTCTTC.